This entry is about one TCR beta chain. Its antigen is as yet unknown. The V and J ends lost 6 bases and 0 bases respectively, with 6 bases between them. Germline loops: CDR1 MDHEN, CDR2 SYDVKM. There are 13 residues in the CDR3. This sample was taken from a study of beta chain features in type 1 diabetes. Study conclusions and caveats: In every one of the four CD4+ subsets, TCRB CDR3s were moderately but significantly shorter in Type 1 diabetes patients.

Reverse transcribing all isolated RNA meant expressed TCRB transcripts were sequenced. Profiling relied on immunoSEQ multiplex PCR, and the TCRdb table lists in-frame clones only, not all of them. The sample holds nearly 700,000 clones, roughly 13% seen once. The chain links TRBV28 to TRBJ1-5; possibly TRBD1 for D (5 bases). This TCR was sampled from a man younger than 30 with type 1 diabetes. Sequencing was performed on naive CD4+ T cells from blood. The CDR3 DNA reads TGTGCCAGCAGACAGGCTAGCAATCAGCCCCAGCATTTT. Encoded protein: CASRQASNQPQHF.